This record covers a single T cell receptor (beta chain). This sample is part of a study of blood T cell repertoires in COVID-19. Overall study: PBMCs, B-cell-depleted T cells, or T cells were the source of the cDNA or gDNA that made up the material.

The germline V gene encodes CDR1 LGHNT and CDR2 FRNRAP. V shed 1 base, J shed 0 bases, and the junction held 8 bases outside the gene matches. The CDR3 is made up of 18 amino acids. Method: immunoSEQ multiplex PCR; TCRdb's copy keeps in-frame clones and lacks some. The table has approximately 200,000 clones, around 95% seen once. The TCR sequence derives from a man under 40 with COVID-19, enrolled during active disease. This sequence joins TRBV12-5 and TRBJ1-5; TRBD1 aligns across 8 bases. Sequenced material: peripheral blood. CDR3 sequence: CASGLASGQDYSNQPQHF. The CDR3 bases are TGTGCTAGTGGTTTGGCTTCGGGACAGGACTATAGCAATCAGCCCCAGCATTTT.